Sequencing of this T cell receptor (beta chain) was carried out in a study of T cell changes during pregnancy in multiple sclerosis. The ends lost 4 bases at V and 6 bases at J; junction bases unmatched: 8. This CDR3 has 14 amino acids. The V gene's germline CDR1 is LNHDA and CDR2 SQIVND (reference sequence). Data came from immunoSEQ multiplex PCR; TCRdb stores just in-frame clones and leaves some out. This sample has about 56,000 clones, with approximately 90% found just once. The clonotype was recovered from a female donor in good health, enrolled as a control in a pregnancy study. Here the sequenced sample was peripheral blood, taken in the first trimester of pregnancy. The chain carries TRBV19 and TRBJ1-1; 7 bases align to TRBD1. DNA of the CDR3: TGTGCCAGTAGTACCCCCGGGACAGACTCTGAAGCTTTCTTT. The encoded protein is CASSTPGTDSEAFF.